The clone carrying this T cell receptor (beta chain) was seen just once. The data derive from a study of blood T cells in healthy people across ages. Each donor's blood draw was roughly 9.5 milliliters of peripheral blood. With a J-beta primer mix and a sample-barcoded 5' primer, a second PCR ran about 6 to 11 cycles. Template switching added a 12-random-nucleotide identifier to every cDNA molecule. One entry per CDR3 protein results from TCRdb running MiXCR on the 5' RACE reads. In the table there are about 670,000 distinct CDR3 sequences, around 41% of which are singletons. V shed 5 bases, J shed 8 bases, and the junction held 13 bases outside the gene matches. This CDR3 has 16 residues.

The sequence was collected from a man aged 80 or over in good health. The sequencing input was blood. The chain joins TRBV12-3 or TRBV12-4 to TRBJ2-1, with TRBD2 matching over 9 bases. CDR3 amino acids: CASSPHAGGGAYEQFF. The CDR3 region has the DNA TGTGCCAGCAGTCCCCACGCTGGCGGGGGGGCTTATGAGCAGTTCTTC.